This TCR beta chain came from a study of T cells in localized non-small cell lung cancer. The protocol was immunoSEQ multiplex PCR, while the TCRdb copy is restricted to in-frame clones and leaves out a portion. Altogether tens of thousands of clones are present, roughly 84% being singletons, with the ten largest covering approximately 1.3%. Remarks on this clone: Antigen specificity is unknown.

Findings and caveats of the study: Heterogeneity within the tumor remains possible, as just one region underwent sequencing. Adjacent lung was found to contain a median roughly 60 of the top 100 tumor clones.

Trimming stripped 1 base from V and 8 bases from J, with 19 bases between. The length of the CDR3 is 16 residues. Germline V CDR1 and CDR2: SGHKS, YYEKEE (reference sequence). The clonotype originates from a female donor at least 60 years old with stage I lung adenocarcinoma. The chain employs TRBV5-5 and TRBJ2-1; the D gene is possibly TRBD1 (6 bases). The sample was peripheral blood, taken before any cancer treatment. The CDR3 region has the DNA TGTGCCAGCAGCTTGAGGGGTGGTACAGGGAGCGATGAGCAGTTCTTC. It encodes CASSLRGGTGSDEQFF.